This T cell receptor (beta chain) was sequenced in a study of blood T cell repertoires in COVID-19. The CDR3 runs 14 residues. J gave up 5 bases and V 2 bases, and 6 bases lay outside the gene matches. The germline V gene encodes CDR1 MGHDK and CDR2 SYGVNS. Per the study methods: For nucleated cells, counts were estimated from reference gene primer amplification. Libraries were prepared by immunoSEQ multiplex PCR; TCRdb keeps only in-frame clonotypes and omits some of them. V and J calls and clone size follow that table, whereas D and trimming were derived from the DNA. The table includes some 180,000 clones, around 80% detected once.

The sample comprised peripheral blood. This chain uses TRBV25-1 with TRBJ2-7; TRBD2 agrees at 7 bases. The clonotype comes from an elderly woman with active or convalescent COVID-19. Written as DNA, the CDR3 is TGTGCCAGCAGTGAAACGGGGGGTACGGACGAGCAGTACTTC. The encoded protein is CASSETGGTDEQYF.